The 6 T cell receptor beta chains listed next were all sequenced from one sample in a study of technical replicates of blood from a few donors. This table comes from immunoSEQ multiplex PCR, and its TCRdb copy is limited to in-frame clones, with some not included. The profile covers tens of thousands of clones, with approximately 91% appearing a single time and approximately 0.41% taken by the ten largest. Material: T cells isolated from PBMCs. These receptors were collected from a human donor in good health.

V usage is TRBV5-8 and J usage is TRBJ2-6; D possibly corresponds to TRBD2 (6 bases). V was trimmed by 3 bases and J by 0 bases, leaving 10 bases between them. The CDR3 covers 16 residues. The germline gives CDR1 SGHTS, CDR2 YDEGEE. This CDR3 reads CASSSGLSSGANVLTF. CDR3 nucleotide sequence: TGTGCCAGCAGCTCGGGACTTTCCTCTGGGGCCAACGTCCTGACTTTC.

The chain links TRBV11-2 to TRBJ2-1, with TRBD1 identical over 7 bases. Germline values: CDR1 SGHAT, CDR2 FQNNGV. Trimming removed 4 bases from V and 2 bases from J; junction bases left unmatched: 5. The CDR3 length is 15 residues. CDR3 nucleotide sequence: TGTGCCAGCAGCTACAGGGGTACCGCCTACAATGAGCAGTTCTTC. Translation: CASSYRGTAYNEQFF.

The rearrangement joins TRBV28 to TRBJ2-5; TRBD2 matches 7 bases. Looked up from germline, CDR1 is MDHEN and CDR2 is SYDVKM. This CDR3 spans 14 amino acids. The J segment lost 5 bases and the V segment lost 5 bases, leaving 8 bases of the junction unmatched. The CDR3, as DNA: TGTGCCAGCAGTATGGTGGGAGGGAGGGAGACCCAGTACTTC. It specifies CASSMVGGRETQYF.

The rearrangement joins TRBV6-1 to TRBJ2-7, with TRBD2 matching over 7 bases. There are 13 residues in the CDR3. Germline CDR1 MNHNS, CDR2 SASEGT. V was clipped by 6 bases and J by 1 base; unmatched bases: 3. CDR3 sequence: CASSSSGSYEQYF. Here the CDR3 DNA reads TGTGCCAGCAGCTCTAGCGGTTCCTACGAGCAGTACTTC.

The V and J genes are TRBV7-9 and TRBJ1-4, with TRBD1 matching over 9 bases. After removal of 1 base from V and 7 bases from J, the junction contained 4 bases not matched to a gene. This CDR3 comprises 15 residues. Germline V gene data show CDR1 as SEHNR and CDR2 as FQNEAQ (reference sequence). The CDR3: CASSLEGQGSEKLFF. In DNA, the CDR3 is TGTGCCAGCAGCTTAGAGGGACAGGGCAGTGAAAAACTGTTTTTT.

The V gene is TRBV10-3, the J gene TRBJ2-1; 10 bases are a match to TRBD2. CDR3 size: 16 residues. V lost 10 bases, J lost 3 bases, and 12 bases stayed unmatched. The germline V gene has CDR1 ENHRY and CDR2 SYGVKD. CDR3 loop: CASTSGAQTSYNEQFF. In DNA, the CDR3 is TGTGCCAGTACTAGCGGGGCCCAAACTAGCTACAATGAGCAGTTCTTC.